The T cell receptor beta chain described here comes from a study of blood T cell repertoires in COVID-19. Study-wide context: Whether acute or convalescent, the COVID-19 samples came from the United States, Italy and Spain. T cells, B-cell-depleted T cells, or PBMCs provided the cDNA or gDNA that served as material.

In the original analysis: Using reference gene primer amplification, nucleated cell counts were estimated. The repertoire was sequenced with immunoSEQ multiplex PCR; TCRdb's copy has only in-frame clones and lacks some. That table furnishes V, J and clone size, whereas the DNA furnished D and trimming. The table lists some 170,000 clones, 87% of them singletons. This clone was detected once. The CDR3 runs to 14 residues. V was pared by 0 bases and J by 5 bases, with 8 bases between. In germline, CDR1 is LGHNA, CDR2 YSLEER. The receptor was isolated from a woman aged 60-70 years who had recovered from COVID-19. The rearrangement uses TRBV4-3 and TRBJ2-1, with D possibly being TRBD1 (5 bases). The sequencing sample was made of peripheral blood. CDR3 loop: CASSQDSRDNEQFF. The CDR3 bases are TGCGCCAGCAGCCAAGATTCCAGGGACAATGAGCAGTTCTTC.